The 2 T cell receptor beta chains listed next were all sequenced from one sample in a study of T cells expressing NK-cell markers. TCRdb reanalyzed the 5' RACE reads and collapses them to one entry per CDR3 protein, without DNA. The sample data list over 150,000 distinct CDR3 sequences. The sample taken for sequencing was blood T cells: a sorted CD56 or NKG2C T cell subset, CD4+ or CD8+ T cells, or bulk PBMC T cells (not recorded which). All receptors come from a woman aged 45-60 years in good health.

CDR3 residues: CASSLLAGENEQFF. The gene calls are TRBV13 and TRBJ2-1; TCRdb gives TRBD2 as the D gene, but with no DNA this cannot be confirmed. This CDR3 has 14 amino acids. Germline V gives CDR1 PRHDT, CDR2 FYEKMQ (reference sequence).

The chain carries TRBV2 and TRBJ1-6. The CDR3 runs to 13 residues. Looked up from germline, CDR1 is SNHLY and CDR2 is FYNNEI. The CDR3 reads CASSDSYNSPLHF.